The clone carrying this T cell receptor beta chain showed up just once. The sample belongs to a study of control samples from healthy donors and cancer patients. Sequencing used immunoSEQ multiplex PCR; TCRdb keeps in-frame clones, though not all of them. The repertoire includes about 120,000 clones, approximately 87% of them detected once, and about 12% sits in the top ten. Trimming removed 3 bases from V and 2 bases from J; junction bases left unmatched: 6. The germline CDR1 and CDR2 sequences are MNHNY and SVGAGI (reference sequence). The CDR3 spans 15 residues. The chain combines TRBV6-6 with TRBJ1-2, with 7 bases identical to TRBD1. The clonotype originates from a man aged 25-45 years in good health. Sequenced: blood. Written as DNA, the CDR3 is TGTGCCAGCAGTTATTTCAGGGGGGCCAACTATGGCTACACCTTC. Translating gives CASSYFRGANYGYTF.